These T cell receptor beta chains were read from a single sample in a study of shared clonotypes between healthy human individuals. Using immunoSEQ multiplex PCR, the repertoire was profiled, and TCRdb retains in-frame clones only, with some absent. The table shows roughly 570,000 clones, with 95% to 98% occurring only once. Sequencing used naive CD8+ T cells sorted from blood. All receptors derive from a man aged 25 to 40 in good health. The CDR3 runs from the conserved cysteine through the conserved F or W. The D gene is left open where the match is weak. Some rows mark clone size as missing; the rest say once, few, many or name a class of expanded clone.

cdr3_nt | cdr3_aa | clone_size | d_call | j_call | v_call
TGTGCCAGCACCCCCCAGCCCGGGGGTAACACCGGGGAGCTGTTTTTT | CASTPQPGGNTGELFF | NA | NA | TRBJ2-2 | TRBV28
TGTGCCACCGTCTTCGTCACCGGGGAGCTGTTTTTT | CATVFVTGELFF | NA | NA | TRBJ2-2 | TRBV7-2
TGTGCCAGCAGCTGGCGGGGTAGCGGGAGTGGATTT | CASSWRGSGSGF | NA | TRBD2 | TRBJ2-3 | TRBV5-5
TGTGCCAGCAGCCAAGAGTTAAGGGGACTACTCCATGAGCAGTTCTTC | CASSQELRGLLHEQFF | once | TRBD2 | TRBJ2-1 | TRBV4-2
TGTGCCAGCAGCGTAGCAGGACTCCAAGAGACCCAGTACTTC | CASSVAGLQETQYF | NA | NA | TRBJ2-5 | TRBV9
TGCGCCAGCAGCTTGGACCCGGGCCCCTACGAGCAGTACTTC | CASSLDPGPYEQYF | NA | NA | TRBJ2-7 | TRBV5-1
TGTGCCAGCACTACTACCGGGCCATCCGAGGGCTCCTACGAGCAGTACTTC | CASTTTGPSEGSYEQYF | NA | NA | TRBJ2-7 | TRBV25-1
TGTGCCAGCAGCTTAGAGGGATTGAACACCGGGGAGCTGTTTTTT | CASSLEGLNTGELFF | NA | NA | TRBJ2-2 | TRBV7-3
TGTGCCAGCAGCCCCGGGACAGTACGGCAGCCCCAGCATTTT | CASSPGTVRQPQHF | NA | TRBD1 | TRBJ1-5 | TRBV7-9
TGCGCCAGCAGCCAAGTGGCGGCGGTACAAGAGACCCAGTACTTC | CASSQVAAVQETQYF | NA | NA | TRBJ2-5 | TRBV4-1
TGTGCCAGCAGCTGGGGAGGTGCAACTAATGAAAAACTGTTTTTT | CASSWGGATNEKLFF | NA | NA | TRBJ1-4 | TRBV7-9
TGTGCCACCGGGCCAAGCTCCTACAATGAGCAGTTCTTC | CATGPSSYNEQFF | NA | NA | TRBJ2-1 | TRBV28
TGTGCCAGCAGGGCCGGGACAGGAGACAATGAGCAGTTCTTC | CASRAGTGDNEQFF | NA | TRBD1 | TRBJ2-1 | TRBV5-4
TGTGCCAGCAGCTTAGCGCGGGAGGGCCGGAATGAGCAGTTCTTC | CASSLAREGRNEQFF | NA | TRBD2 | TRBJ2-1 | TRBV7-8
TGTGCCAGCAGGTCAGGGGGGGACCAACTCTACAATGAGCAGTTCTTC | CASRSGGDQLYNEQFF | NA | NA | TRBJ2-1 | TRBV5-5
TGCGCCAGCAGCTTGGCGGTAGCGGGAGAGTACGAGCAGTACTTC | CASSLAVAGEYEQYF | NA | TRBD2 | TRBJ2-7 | TRBV5-1
TGTGCCAGCAGGGACAGCCCGAACACCGGGGAGCTGTTTTTT | CASRDSPNTGELFF | NA | NA | TRBJ2-2 | TRBV2
TGTGCCAGAAGCTTGCGGGAGTCGAAGCAGTATTTT | CARSLRESKQYF | NA | NA | TRBJ2-3 | TRBV5-3
TGCGCCAGCAGCTTGGACGGGACAGGGTACAATGAGCAGTTCTTC | CASSLDGTGYNEQFF | NA | TRBD1 | TRBJ2-1 | TRBV5-1
TGTGCCAGCGGTTTACCCCCGAACACTGAAGCTTTCTTT | CASGLPPNTEAFF | NA | NA | TRBJ1-1 | TRBV7-2
TGCGCCAGCAGCCAGCACCTCCCCGGGGGGCTTGCTTTAGTTGAAAAACTGTTTTTT | CASSQHLPGGLALVEKLFF | NA | NA | TRBJ1-4 | TRBV4-1
TGTGCCAGCAGCTTTTTTGAAAAGTCAAATGAAAAACTGTTTTTT | CASSFFEKSNEKLFF | NA | NA | TRBJ1-4 | TRBV7-8
TGTGCCAGCAGCCCGACAGGGGGCTATTCCGAGCAGTACTTC | CASSPTGGYSEQYF | NA | TRBD1 | TRBJ2-7 | TRBV9
TGTGCCAGCAGCCCCGGTACTTCGGTCACTGGCGAGCAGTACTTC | CASSPGTSVTGEQYF | NA | NA | TRBJ2-7 | TRBV14
TGTGCCATCAGCCTGAAACAGGGGGGCGACTATGGCTACACCTTC | CAISLKQGGDYGYTF | NA | TRBD1 | TRBJ1-2 | TRBV10-3
TGTGCCAGCAGCGCGGGACAACCAGCTAACTATGGCTACACCTTC | CASSAGQPANYGYTF | NA | NA | TRBJ1-2 | TRBV7-9
TGTGCCAGCAGCTTAGCGGGAGAAGGTTCCTACGAGCAGTACTTC | CASSLAGEGSYEQYF | NA | NA | TRBJ2-7 | TRBV7-8
TGTGCCAGCAGTCCCCATAGCGGGAGGGCGAATGAGCAGTTCTTC | CASSPHSGRANEQFF | NA | TRBD2 | TRBJ2-1 | TRBV27
TGTGCCAGCAGCTATGGGTCAGGGGGGGCCGAGCAGTACTTC | CASSYGSGGAEQYF | NA | NA | TRBJ2-7 | TRBV5-5
TGCGCCAGCAGTCTTCGACATCCTGGGGAGAATGAGCAGTTCTTC | CASSLRHPGENEQFF | NA | NA | TRBJ2-1 | TRBV10-2
TGCGCCAGCAGCTTGGGCCCCCCGGGATTATACGAGCAGTACTTC | CASSLGPPGLYEQYF | NA | NA | TRBJ2-7 | TRBV5-1
TGCGCCAGCAGCCTCTGGCGGGTACCCGGAGAGACCCAGTACTTC | CASSLWRVPGETQYF | NA | NA | TRBJ2-5 | TRBV4-3
TGTGCCAGCAGCTTAGTTGGTAGCCATGAGCAGTTCTTC | CASSLVGSHEQFF | NA | NA | TRBJ2-1 | TRBV11-2
TGTGCCAGCAGTTTTGGCCAGGGGGCTCGGGAGCAGTACTTC | CASSFGQGAREQYF | NA | TRBD1 | TRBJ2-7 | TRBV27
TGCGCCAGCAGCTTGTATCTAGCGGGAGGCAATGAGCAGTTCTTC | CASSLYLAGGNEQFF | NA | TRBD2 | TRBJ2-1 | TRBV5-1
TGTGCCAGCAGCTCCCACGGTTACACTGAAGCTTTCTTT | CASSSHGYTEAFF | NA | NA | TRBJ1-1 | TRBV7-8
TGTGCCAGCATGACAGGGTCCTACGAGCAGTACTTC | CASMTGSYEQYF | NA | TRBD1 | TRBJ2-7 | TRBV2
TGTGCCAGCAGCGTCCCCGGACTAGCGAGCACAGATACGCAGTATTTT | CASSVPGLASTDTQYF | NA | TRBD2 | TRBJ2-3 | TRBV9
TGTGCCAGCAGTTTAGACAGTGTCCTTAGCAATCAGCCCCAGCATTTT | CASSLDSVLSNQPQHF | NA | NA | TRBJ1-5 | TRBV28
TGTGCCAGCAGCCAAGGGTATAGCAATCAGCCCCAGCATTTT | CASSQGYSNQPQHF | NA | NA | TRBJ1-5 | TRBV14
TGTGCCAGCAGCTTAGTAGGGGATCCCTACAATGAGCAGTTCTTC | CASSLVGDPYNEQFF | NA | NA | TRBJ2-1 | TRBV7-9
TGTGCCAGCAGTGCGCGACAGCTTCCAAATGAAAAACTGTTTTTT | CASSARQLPNEKLFF | NA | NA | TRBJ1-4 | TRBV27
TGCAGCGTGGGGGGAGGGGACGTACCGCCGTACGAGCAGTACTTC | CSVGGGDVPPYEQYF | NA | TRBD2 | TRBJ2-7 | TRBV29-1
TGTGCCAGCAGCTTACTGAGTACAGATACGCAGTATTTT | CASSLLSTDTQYF | NA | NA | TRBJ2-3 | TRBV7-9
TGCGCCAGCAGCTTATCTGACAGGGAAACGGACTATGGCTACACCTTC | CASSLSDRETDYGYTF | NA | TRBD1 | TRBJ1-2 | TRBV5-1
TGCGCCAGCAGCCAACATACGGGGAGGGGGAGCTACGAGCAGTACTTC | CASSQHTGRGSYEQYF | NA | NA | TRBJ2-7 | TRBV4-1
TGTGCCAGCAGCAACACAGGGGGCGGGGAGCAGTACTTC | CASSNTGGGEQYF | NA | NA | TRBJ2-7 | TRBV21-1
TGTGCCAGCAGCTTAGCGGCTGGGGAGCTGTTTTTT | CASSLAAGELFF | NA | NA | TRBJ2-2 | TRBV7-9